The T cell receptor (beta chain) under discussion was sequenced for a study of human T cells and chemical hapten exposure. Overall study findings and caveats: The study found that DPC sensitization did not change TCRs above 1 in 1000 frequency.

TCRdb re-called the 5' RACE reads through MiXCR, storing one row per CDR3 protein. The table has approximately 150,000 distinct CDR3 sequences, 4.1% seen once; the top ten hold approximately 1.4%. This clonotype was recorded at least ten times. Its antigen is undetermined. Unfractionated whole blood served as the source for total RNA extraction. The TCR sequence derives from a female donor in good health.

In DNA form, the CDR3 reads TGCAGCGTACAATCACTAAGCTCCTACGAGCAGTACTTC. This encodes CSVQSLSSYEQYF. V and J are TRBV29-1 and TRBJ2-7; no definite D call. CDR3 length: 13 amino acids. The V end lost 6 bases, the J end lost 0 bases, and 12 bases lay between the germline ends. The germline V gene has CDR1 SQVTM and CDR2 ANQGSEA.